The sequence of this T cell receptor beta chain was determined in a study of T cell responses to AZD1222 COVID-19 vaccine. The assay was immunoSEQ multiplex PCR, and TCRdb's table has in-frame clones only and misses some. The repertoire includes around 150,000 clones, 90% to 95% of them detected once, and roughly 1.3% sits in the top ten. Germline values: CDR1 SGHDN, CDR2 FVKESK. This CDR3 spans 16 amino acids. With 1 base removed from V and 4 bases from J, the gap between germline ends came to 13 bases. The sequence was obtained from an adult in good health. The chain joins TRBV14 to TRBJ2-2, with D perhaps TRBD2 (5 bases). The sample here was peripheral blood, taken on day 0 of AZD1222 vaccination. DNA for the CDR3: TGTGCCAGCAGCCAAGTGGCCGGGGTAGCCACCGGGGAGCTGTTTTTT. The encoded protein is CASSQVAGVATGELFF. The variable domain in full, with the rest retrieved from reference TRBV14 and TRBJ2-2, is EAGVTQFPSHSVIEKGQTVTLRCDPISGHDNLYWYRRVMGKEIKFLLHFVKESKQDESGMPNNRFLAERTGGTYSTLKVQPAELEDSGVYFCASSQVAGVATGELFFGEGSRLTVL.